The 26 T cell receptor beta chains in this list originate from one sample, sequenced in a study of T cell repertoires in cytomegalovirus infection. One entry per CDR3 protein, called by TCRdb with MiXCR from the reads. Among roughly 320,000 distinct CDR3 sequences, about a tenth were seen once, and the ten largest hold approximately 2.3%. What was sequenced was PBMCs. These receptors came from a human donor in good health (CMV status not recorded). Some clones in this sample may be carry-over from other donors' samples.

The rearrangement uses TRBV20-1 and TRBJ2-1, with a weak D call TRBD1 (5 bases). CDR3 length: 11 residues. V was clipped by 3 bases and J by 15 bases, with 15 bases between them. In germline, CDR1 is DFQATT, CDR2 SNEGSKA (reference sequence). The CDR3 DNA follows: TGCAGTGCTAGTTGGGGCCAAGCACCGTTCTTC. Amino acids: CSASWGQAPFF.

This clonotype has only a few counts. The V call is TRBV11-3, the J call TRBJ1-3; 8 bases align to TRBD1. The germline V gene encodes CDR1 SGHNT and CDR2 YENEEA. The CDR3 consists of 15 residues. Losses at the gene ends were 2 bases for V and 6 bases for J; bases not matched to a gene: 6. The CDR3 protein is CASSLQGAPENTIYF. The CDR3 DNA reads TGTGCCAGCAGCTTACAGGGGGCGCCGGAAAACACCATATATTTT.

This clonotype showed up just a few times. J is TRBJ2-1 and V is TRBV5-4; D is possibly TRBD1 (5 bases). The germline V and J ends were trimmed by 0 bases and 1 base, with 11 bases remaining between them. The germline CDR1 and CDR2 sequences are SGHNT and YYREEE (reference sequence). The CDR3 is made up of 16 amino acids. CDR3: CASSLAVQGSYNEQFF. CDR3 DNA: TGTGCCAGCAGCTTGGCCGTCCAGGGTTCCTACAATGAGCAGTTCTTC.

This clonotype was observed at least ten times. The CDR3 DNA is TGCGCCAGCAGCTTGGAGAAGGAAGAAAAACTGTTTTTT. Encoded protein: CASSLEKEEKLFF. The genes are TRBV5-1 and TRBJ1-4; unclear D gene. With 0 bases removed from V and 8 bases from J, the gap between germline ends came to 8 bases. This CDR3 has 13 residues. Germline V gene sequence: CDR1 SGHRS, CDR2 YFSETQ.

In its sample, this clonotype was seen many times. This chain uses TRBV5-1 with TRBJ2-5; 7 positions agree with TRBD1. The germline CDR1 and CDR2 sequences are SGHRS and YFSETQ. The CDR3 spans 16 residues. V shed 4 bases and J 0 bases; nucleotides not matched to a gene: 9. Written as DNA, the CDR3 is TGCGCCAGCAGCAACCGTCGGGACAGTTACCAAGAGACCCAGTACTTC. Translated: CASSNRRDSYQETQYF.

This clonotype was seen repeatedly, ten times or more. The V gene is TRBV20-1, the J gene TRBJ2-7, with TRBD2 matching over 13 bases. Per germline, CDR1 DFQATT and CDR2 SNEGSKA (reference sequence). The CDR3 has 16 residues. After removal of 0 bases from V and 2 bases from J, the junction contained 4 bases not matched to a gene. The CDR3 loop reads CSARDRGLAGPYEQYF. DNA for the CDR3: TGCAGTGCTAGAGATCGGGGACTAGCGGGGCCCTACGAGCAGTACTTC.

The chain has TRBV20-1 and TRBJ2-2; 7 bases line up with TRBD2. V was clipped by 4 bases and J by 5 bases; unmatched bases: 7. Germline V gives CDR1 DFQATT, CDR2 SNEGSKA (reference sequence). The CDR3 length is 14 residues. This CDR3 reads CSANRGGGTGELFF. The CDR3, as DNA: TGCAGTGCTAACCGCGGGGGAGGGACCGGGGAGCTGTTTTTT.

The sample holds many counts of this clonotype. The rearrangement uses TRBV6-5 and TRBJ2-1; 7 bases are shared with TRBD2. Germline CDR1 and CDR2: MNHEY and SVGAGI. After removal of 6 bases from V and 3 bases from J, the junction contained 8 bases not matched to a gene. The CDR3 is 15 amino acids. CDR3 nucleotide sequence: TGTGCCAGCAGCGAACTTCGGACTAGCTACAATGAGCAGTTCTTC. It specifies CASSELRTSYNEQFF.

Points on this clonotype: Given a much more abundant clone one base away, this may be a read error. CDR3: CASIRRQKRNTEAFF. The CDR3 DNA is TGTGCCAGCATCCGGCGCCAGAAAAGGAACACTGAAGCTTTCTTT. This sequence joins TRBV6-1 and TRBJ1-1; D is uncertain. V dropped 7 bases and J dropped 1 base, with 16 bases sitting between them. The CDR3 covers 15 residues. The germline V gene has CDR1 MNHNS and CDR2 SASEGT.

V is TRBV5-1 and J is TRBJ2-7; D is unresolved. CDR1 and CDR2 (germline): SGHRS, YFSETQ. V lost 0 bases to trimming and J lost 2 bases, with 12 bases between them. The CDR3 extends over 15 amino acids. This CDR3 reads CASSLVGSGAYEQYF. The CDR3 DNA is TGCGCCAGCAGCTTGGTCGGTTCTGGGGCCTACGAGCAGTACTTC. The whole variable domain, filled in from reference TRBV5-1 and TRBJ2-7, reads KAGVTQTPRYLIKTRGQQVTLSCSPISGHRSVSWYQQTPGQGLQFLFEYFSETQRNKGNFPGRFSGRQFSNSRSEMNVSTLELGDSALYLCASSLVGSGAYEQYFGPGTRLTVT.

The sample holds many counts of this clonotype. CDR3 DNA: TGCAGTGCCCTATGGACTAGCGGGGGGCCTAGCACAGATACGCAGTATTTT. Residues: CSALWTSGGPSTDTQYF. The rearrangement links TRBV20-1 to TRBJ2-3, with 14 bases lining up with TRBD2. The CDR3 is 17 amino acids. V shed 6 bases, J shed 0 bases, and the junction held 8 bases outside the gene matches. Germline CDR1 reads DFQATT; CDR2 reads SNEGSKA (reference sequence).

This clonotype was detected many times. The V and J genes are TRBV7-3 and TRBJ2-1; a possible D gene is TRBD1 (6 bases). The length of the CDR3 is 16 residues. Germline V gene data show CDR1 as SGHTA and CDR2 as FQGTGA. V lost 2 bases and J lost 12, with 23 bases in between. The CDR3 reads CASSLGGKAAQSGQFF. The DNA of the CDR3 is TGTGCCAGCAGCTTAGGGGGCAAGGCCGCTCAATCTGGGCAGTTCTTC.

The chain carries TRBV29-1 and TRBJ2-7, with 8 nucleotides matching TRBD2. The junction had 4 bases not matched to a gene; V was cut back by 4 bases and J by 2 bases. The germline CDR1 and CDR2 sequences are SQVTM and ANQGSEA. This CDR3 is built from 13 residues. CDR3 loop: CSVGRGDTYEQYF. The CDR3 DNA follows: TGCAGCGTTGGGCGGGGGGACACCTACGAGCAGTACTTC.

The chain is built from TRBV4-2 and TRBJ2-3; 13 nucleotides line up with TRBD2. Unmatched junction bases numbered 9, after V lost 9 bases and J lost 3 bases. Germline V gives CDR1 LGHNA, CDR2 YNFKEQ. The CDR3 contains 16 residues. CDR3 in amino acids: CASGTSGVGFTDTQYF. The CDR3 DNA is TGTGCCAGTGGGACTAGCGGGGTTGGTTTTACAGATACGCAGTATTTT.

This clonotype came up many times. J is TRBJ1-1 and V is TRBV7-2; 11 positions match TRBD1. CDR1 SGHTA and CDR2 FQGNSA come from the germline V gene. The CDR3 has 15 amino acids. Trimming at V came to 4 bases and at J to 5 bases, leaving 6 bases not matched to a gene. The CDR3: CASSSWTGGGTEAFF. In nucleotides, the CDR3 is TGTGCCAGCAGCTCGTGGACAGGGGGCGGGACTGAAGCTTTCTTT.

The sample holds many counts of this clonotype. The V gene is TRBV7-2, the J gene TRBJ2-4; D possibly matches TRBD1 or TRBD2 (5 bases each). Germline CDR1 SGHTA, CDR2 FQGNSA. Trimming left V 0 bases short and J 5 bases short, with 17 bases between. There are 17 residues in the CDR3. The CDR3 coding sequence is TGTGCCAGCAGCTTAGCCAGTTTGGGGGAGATGGAAAACATTCAGTACTTC. Translated, it gives CASSLASLGEMENIQYF.

This clonotype has a count of ten or more. The chain couples TRBV20-1 to TRBJ1-6, with a weak D call TRBD1 (6 bases). V was trimmed by 0 bases and J by 6 bases, leaving 12 bases between them. The CDR3 length is 15 residues. Per germline, CDR1 DFQATT and CDR2 SNEGSKA (reference sequence). CDR3: CSARDRDTSNSPLHF. CDR3 nucleotide sequence: TGCAGTGCTAGAGATCGGGACACTAGTAATTCACCCCTCCACTTT.

This clonotype was detected only a few times. This chain links TRBV20-1 with TRBJ1-2, with no clear D. V lost 6 bases and J lost 1, with 15 bases in between. Germline lookup yields CDR1 DFQATT and CDR2 SNEGSKA (reference sequence). CDR3 length: 14 residues. CDR3 amino acids: CSAVQEGRNYGYTF. The CDR3 nucleotides read TGCAGTGCCGTCCAGGAAGGACGTAACTATGGCTACACCTTC.

This clonotype has ten or more counts. V and J are TRBV6-2 or TRBV6-3 and TRBJ2-5, with D hard to call. Germline V gene lookup returns CDR1 MNHEY and CDR2 SVGEGT. Trimming cost V 6 bases and J 4 bases, with 3 bases left between them. The CDR3 length is 10 residues. The CDR3 protein is CASRGETQYF. CDR3 bases: TGTGCCAGCAGGGGAGAGACCCAGTACTTC.

This clonotype came up many times. The chain uses TRBV2 and TRBJ2-5; 14 nucleotides align to TRBD2. This CDR3 region has 15 residues. Germline CDR1 reads SNHLY; CDR2 reads FYNNEI. V lost 6 bases, J lost 3 bases, and 3 bases stayed unmatched. The CDR3 protein is CASRGLAGGKETQYF. The DNA for the CDR3 is TGTGCCAGCAGAGGACTAGCGGGGGGAAAAGAGACCCAGTACTTC.

This chain uses TRBV20-1 with TRBJ1-2; a weak D match, TRBD1 (5 bases). The CDR3 consists of 14 residues. Germline CDR1 is DFQATT and CDR2 is SNEGSKA (reference sequence). Between the trimmed V and J ends, which lost 6 bases and 4 bases, there was a span of 18 bases. The CDR3 sequence is CSAASGTPGYGYTF. In nucleotides, the CDR3 is TGCAGTGCAGCCTCCGGGACGCCTGGCTATGGCTACACCTTC.

This clonotype was observed many times. The chain joins TRBV7-2 to TRBJ1-2; no firm D call. This CDR3 is built from 11 residues. V was cut by 2 bases and J by 13 bases, with 11 bases left in between. The V gene's germline CDR1 is SGHTA and CDR2 FQGNSA. CDR3 nucleotides: TGTGCCAGCAGCTTAAAGGCCTTACCCACCTTC. Amino acid sequence: CASSLKALPTF.

Comment on this clonotype: A much larger clone lies one base from this, so it may be a read error. The genes are TRBV10-3 and TRBJ2-7, with D possibly being TRBD2 (7 bases). The CDR3 runs 16 residues. Germline V gene lookup returns CDR1 ENHRY and CDR2 SYGVKD. With 4 bases removed from V and 6 bases from J, the gap between germline ends came to 22 bases. CDR3 nucleotide sequence: TGTGCCATCAGTGGGGCTTTGGGGGGGACAACCGGCGAGCAGTACTTC. It specifies CAISGALGGTTGEQYF.

This clonotype was found many times. V is TRBV24-1 and J is TRBJ2-7, with D perhaps TRBD1 (5 bases). This CDR3 has 14 residues. The V gene lost 2 bases and the J gene lost 5 bases, with 12 bases spanning the gap. The germline V gene encodes CDR1 KGHDR and CDR2 SFDVKD. CDR3 sequence reads: CATSDSGKQDEQYF. DNA of the CDR3: TGTGCCACCAGTGATTCTGGAAAACAGGACGAGCAGTACTTC.

This clonotype was counted many times. This rearrangement joins TRBV15 to TRBJ1-1; D not resolved. There are 12 residues in the CDR3. The germline V gene has CDR1 LNHNV and CDR2 YYDKDF (reference sequence). The V end was cut by 6 bases, the J end by 5 bases, with 10 bases between. The CDR3 here is CATSRVETEAFF. CDR3 nucleotide sequence: TGTGCCACCAGTAGGGTTGAAACTGAAGCTTTCTTT.

This clonotype was picked up many times. The rearrangement uses TRBV20-1 and TRBJ2-3, with D perhaps TRBD1 (5 bases). Germline CDR1 DFQATT, CDR2 SNEGSKA (reference sequence). The CDR3 contains 14 residues. Trimming removed 2 bases from V and 2 bases from J, with 11 bases in between. CDR3: CSARRGPTTDTQYF. In nucleotides, the CDR3 is TGCAGTGCTAGAAGGGGCCCGACCACAGATACGCAGTATTTT.